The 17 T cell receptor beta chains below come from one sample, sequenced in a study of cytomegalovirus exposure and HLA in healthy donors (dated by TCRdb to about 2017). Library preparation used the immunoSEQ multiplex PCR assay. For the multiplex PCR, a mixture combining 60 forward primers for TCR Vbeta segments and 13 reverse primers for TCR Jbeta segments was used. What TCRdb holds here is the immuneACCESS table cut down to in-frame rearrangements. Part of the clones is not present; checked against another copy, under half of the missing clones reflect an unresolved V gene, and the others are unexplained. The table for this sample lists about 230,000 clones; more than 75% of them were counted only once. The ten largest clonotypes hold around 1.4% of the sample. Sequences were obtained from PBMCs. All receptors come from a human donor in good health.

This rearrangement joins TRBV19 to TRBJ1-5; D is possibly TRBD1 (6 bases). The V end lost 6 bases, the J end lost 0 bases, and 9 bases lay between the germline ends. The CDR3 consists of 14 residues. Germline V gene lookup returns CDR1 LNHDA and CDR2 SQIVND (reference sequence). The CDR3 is CASRGAGSNQPQHF. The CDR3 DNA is TGTGCCAGTAGGGGGGCTGGTAGCAATCAGCCCCAGCATTTT.

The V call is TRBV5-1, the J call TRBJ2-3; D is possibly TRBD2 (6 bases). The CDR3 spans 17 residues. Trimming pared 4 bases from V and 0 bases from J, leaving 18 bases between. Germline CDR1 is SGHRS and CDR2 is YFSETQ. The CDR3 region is CASSPIAERTSTDTQYF. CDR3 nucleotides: TGCGCCAGCAGCCCAATAGCGGAGCGGACTAGCACAGATACGCAGTATTTT.

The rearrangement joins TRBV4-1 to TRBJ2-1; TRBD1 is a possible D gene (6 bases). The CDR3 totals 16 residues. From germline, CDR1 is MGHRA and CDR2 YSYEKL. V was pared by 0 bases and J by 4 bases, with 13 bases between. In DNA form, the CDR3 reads TGCGCCAGCAGCCAAGACCCCAGGGGCAGATACAATGAGCAGTTCTTC. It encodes CASSQDPRGRYNEQFF.

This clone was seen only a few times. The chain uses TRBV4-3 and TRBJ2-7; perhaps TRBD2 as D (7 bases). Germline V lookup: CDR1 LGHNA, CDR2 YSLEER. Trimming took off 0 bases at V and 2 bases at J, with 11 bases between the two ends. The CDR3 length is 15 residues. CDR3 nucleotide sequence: TGCGCCAGCAGCCAAGAGGGGGAGGGGGCCTACGAGCAGTACTTC. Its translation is CASSQEGEGAYEQYF.

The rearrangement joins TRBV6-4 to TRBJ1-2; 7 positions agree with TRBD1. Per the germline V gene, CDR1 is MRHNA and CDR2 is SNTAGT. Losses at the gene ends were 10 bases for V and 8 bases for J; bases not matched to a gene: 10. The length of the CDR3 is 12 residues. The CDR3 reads CATFDRESGYTF. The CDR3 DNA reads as TGTGCCACCTTTGACAGGGAGAGCGGCTACACCTTC.

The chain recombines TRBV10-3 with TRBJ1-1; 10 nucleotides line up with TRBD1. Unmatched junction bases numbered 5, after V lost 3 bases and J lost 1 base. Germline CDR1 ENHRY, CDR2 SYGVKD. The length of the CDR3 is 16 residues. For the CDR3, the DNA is TGTGCCATCAGTGACCCGGGACAGGGGACGAACACTGAAGCTTTCTTT. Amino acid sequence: CAISDPGQGTNTEAFF.

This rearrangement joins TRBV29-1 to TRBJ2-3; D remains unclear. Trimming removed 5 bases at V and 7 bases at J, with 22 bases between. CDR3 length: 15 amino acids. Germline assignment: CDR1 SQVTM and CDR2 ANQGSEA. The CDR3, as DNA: TGCAGCGTTCTTCAGGCCAACGAAGTTTACTATACGCAGTATTTT. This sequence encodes CSVLQANEVYYTQYF.

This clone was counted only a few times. The CDR3 DNA reads TGTGCCAGCAGTGACTCGGGCGGGTTGATCACAGATACGCAGTATTTT. Its protein is CASSDSGGLITDTQYF. The V call is TRBV6-4, the J call TRBJ2-3, with D perhaps TRBD2 (5 bases). The length of the CDR3 is 16 residues. Looked up from germline, CDR1 is MRHNA and CDR2 is SNTAGT. Trimming shortened V by 0 bases and J by 2 bases, and 12 bases separated the two germline ends.

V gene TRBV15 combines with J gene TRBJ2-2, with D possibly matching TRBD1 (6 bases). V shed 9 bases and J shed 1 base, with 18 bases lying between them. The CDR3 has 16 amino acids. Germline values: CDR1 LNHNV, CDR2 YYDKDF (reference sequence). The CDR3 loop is CATRSGQTRNTGELFF. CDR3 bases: TGTGCCACGCGGAGCGGACAGACAAGGAACACCGGGGAGCTGTTTTTT.

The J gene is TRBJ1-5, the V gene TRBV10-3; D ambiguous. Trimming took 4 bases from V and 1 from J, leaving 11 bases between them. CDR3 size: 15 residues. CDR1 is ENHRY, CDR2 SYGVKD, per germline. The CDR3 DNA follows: TGTGCCATCAGTGGCAAGCGGGAGAGCAATCAGCCCCAGCATTTT. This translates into CAISGKRESNQPQHF.

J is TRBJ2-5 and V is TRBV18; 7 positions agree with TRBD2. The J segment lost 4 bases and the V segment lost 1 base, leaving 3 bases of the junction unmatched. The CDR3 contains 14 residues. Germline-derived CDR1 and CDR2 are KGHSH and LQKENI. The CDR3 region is CASSPLPGGETQYF. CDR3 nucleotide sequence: TGTGCCAGCTCACCACTCCCGGGAGGAGAGACCCAGTACTTC.

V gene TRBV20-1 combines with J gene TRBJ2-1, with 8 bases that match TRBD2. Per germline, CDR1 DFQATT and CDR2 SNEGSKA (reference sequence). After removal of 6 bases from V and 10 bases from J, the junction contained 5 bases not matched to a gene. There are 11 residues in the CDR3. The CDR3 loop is CSAILAGEQFF. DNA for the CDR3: TGCAGTGCCATATTAGCGGGGGAGCAGTTCTTC.

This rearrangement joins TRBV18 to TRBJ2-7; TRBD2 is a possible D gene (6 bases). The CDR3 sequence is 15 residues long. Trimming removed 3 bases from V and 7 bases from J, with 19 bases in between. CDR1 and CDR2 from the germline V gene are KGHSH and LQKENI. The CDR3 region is CASSPDEGGAGEQYF. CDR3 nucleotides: TGTGCCAGCTCACCCGACGAAGGCGGGGCGGGGGAGCAGTACTTC.

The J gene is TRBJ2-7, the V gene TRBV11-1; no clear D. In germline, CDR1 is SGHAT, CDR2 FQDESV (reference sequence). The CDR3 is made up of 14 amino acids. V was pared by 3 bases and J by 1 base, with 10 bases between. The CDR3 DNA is TGTGCCAGCAGCTTCTTATGGAGTTCCTACGAGCAGTACTTC. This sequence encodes CASSFLWSSYEQYF.

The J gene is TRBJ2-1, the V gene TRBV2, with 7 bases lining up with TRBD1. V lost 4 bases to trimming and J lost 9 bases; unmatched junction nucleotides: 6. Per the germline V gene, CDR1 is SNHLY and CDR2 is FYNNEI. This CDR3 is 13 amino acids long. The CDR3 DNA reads TGTGCCAGCAGTGTCGACAGGGCCCCTGAGCAGTTCTTC. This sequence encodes CASSVDRAPEQFF.

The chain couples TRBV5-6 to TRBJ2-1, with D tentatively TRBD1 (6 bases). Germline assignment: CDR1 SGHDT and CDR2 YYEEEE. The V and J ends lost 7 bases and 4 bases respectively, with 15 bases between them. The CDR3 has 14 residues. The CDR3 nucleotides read TGTGCCAGCCGGAGACAGGCTCGTTACAATGAGCAGTTCTTC. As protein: CASRRQARYNEQFF. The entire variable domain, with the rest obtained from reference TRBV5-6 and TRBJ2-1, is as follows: DAGVTQSPTHLIKTRGQQVTLRCSPKSGHDTVSWYQQALGQGPQFIFQYYEEEERQRGNFPDRFSGHQFPNYSSELNVNALLLGDSALYLCASRRQARYNEQFFGPGTRLTVL.

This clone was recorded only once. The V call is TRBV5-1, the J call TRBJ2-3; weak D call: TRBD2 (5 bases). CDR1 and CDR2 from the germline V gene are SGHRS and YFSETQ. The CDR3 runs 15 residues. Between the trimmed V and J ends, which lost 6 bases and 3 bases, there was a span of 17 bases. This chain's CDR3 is CASKVVGSGTDTQYF. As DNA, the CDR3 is TGCGCCAGCAAGGTGGTTGGGAGTGGAACAGATACGCAGTATTTT.